This paragraph covers one T cell receptor beta chain sequence. Which antigen it targets is not known. Qualities for individual bases were not recorded, and no much larger clone is one base off. The data originate from a study of blood T cell repertoires in COVID-19 (dated by TCRdb to 2019 to 2021). In the study overall: The collaborator samples originated in the United States, Italy and Spain and spanned the acute and convalescent phases of COVID-19. The material from the prospective study consisted of cDNA or gDNA derived from T cells, B-cell-depleted T cells, or PBMCs. Subjects who had been exposed to COVID-19, were actively infected with it, or had recovered from it provided the deeply sampled blood TCRbeta repertoires that made up the dataset. The repertoires were released in a freely available public database intended as a resource for research on the immune response to SARS-CoV-2. Samples came from the ongoing ImmuneRACE study (first 160 participants) plus 1,254 subjects from 6 global collaborators. The sample metadata nearly always contained a de-identified subject ID, COVID-19 status, age in years and sex. HLA class I and class II types, where available, came from metadata supplied by the sample provider rather than from assay-based typing.

TCRbeta CDR3 regions were amplified from genomic DNA using the immunoSEQ Assay, a bias-controlled multiplex PCR. Turning to the authors' computational methods: Nucleated cell counts per sample were estimated from amplification of reference gene primers within the assay. To quantify the absolute abundance of each unique TCRbeta CDR3 rearrangement, sequence reads were collapsed and filtered. For each sample, productive Simpson clonality was calculated as the square root of Simpson's diversity index over productive rearrangements. TCRdb carries this immuneACCESS record with in-frame sequences only. Its versions omit some clonotypes, under half of them owing to an unresolved V gene in the studies checked, with the rest unexplained. Clone size and V and J calls were adopted from that table, with D and trimming inferred from the DNA. This sample holds approximately 300,000 clones; roughly 90% were observed only once. Jointly, the top ten make up 5% to 7% of the sample.

Study-level results and caveats: The quantity of clinical and demographic metadata differed by source and by participant and was supplied without curation.

A second Seattle source provided samples from volunteer blood donors who had recovered from COVID-19. Collaborating institutions collected whole blood in K2EDTA tubes following their own protocols. For TCRbeta analysis, collaborators shipped samples as frozen whole blood, isolated PBMCs, or DNA extracted from either of those sample types. CDR1 and CDR2 (SGHRS, YFSETQ) derive from the germline V gene. The junction shows trimming of 3 bases on V and 0 bases on J, plus 13 bases between the germline ends. The CDR3 starts with the cysteine, ends with the phenylalanine, and has 16 residues. Solely the CDR3 DNA is kept, with 48 bases framed from the first base.

The rearrangement combines TRBV5-1 with TRBJ2-1; TRBD1 is possibly the D segment (6 matching bases). This TCR came from a man aged 18 to 30 who had recovered from COVID-19. Material for sequencing was peripheral blood. The CDR3 region: CASSYTRGSSYNEQFF. Here is the DNA: TGCGCCAGCAGCTACACTAGGGGGAGCTCCTACAATGAGCAGTTCTTC. Supplemented by the reference TRBV5-1 and TRBJ2-1 proteins around the CDR3, the complete variable domain is KAGVTQTPRYLIKTRGQQVTLSCSPISGHRSVSWYQQTPGQGLQFLFEYFSETQRNKGNFPGRFSGRQFSNSRSEMNVSTLELGDSALYLCASSYTRGSSYNEQFFGPGTRLTVL.